The 25 T cell receptor beta chains listed next were all sequenced from one sample in a study of blood T cells in healthy people across ages. The second PCR ran about 6 to 12 cycles with a sample-barcoded 5' primer and J-beta primers. In TCRdb, the 5' RACE reads were re-called with MiXCR into one record per CDR3 protein. The repertoire includes some 1.6 million distinct CDR3 sequences, 34% of them detected once, and 11% sits in the top ten. The sequenced sample was blood. These receptors all come from a woman aged 30 to 39 in good health.

V usage is TRBV28 and J usage is TRBJ2-1; possibly TRBD1 for D (5 bases). The CDR3 is made up of 14 amino acids. Germline values: CDR1 MDHEN, CDR2 SYDVKM. V lost 9 bases and J 4 bases, leaving 16 bases between the germline ends. The CDR3 sequence: CARDDSVLYNEQFF. CDR3 DNA sequence: TGTGCCAGAGACGACAGCGTCCTATACAATGAGCAGTTCTTC.

The rearrangement uses TRBV7-9 and TRBJ2-7; D tentatively fits TRBD1 or TRBD2 (5 bases each). The J call may be faulty, since TRBJ2-5 better matches the DNA end. There are 15 residues in the CDR3. Germline V gene data show CDR1 as SEHNR and CDR2 as FQNEAQ (reference sequence). CDR3 in amino acids: CASSLGGSVQETQYF. The CDR3 DNA reads as TGTGCCAGCAGCTTAGGGGGGTCAGTCCAAGAGACCCAGTACTTC.

The chain recombines TRBV12-3 or TRBV12-4 with TRBJ2-5, with D possibly matching TRBD2 (6 bases). This CDR3 region has 15 residues. V was shortened by 5 bases and J by 11 bases, with 24 bases between the two germline ends. CDR3 in DNA: TGTGCCAGCAGTACCGGGACTTATACGGGCAATGAGCAGTACTTC. It codes for CASSTGTYTGNEQYF.

V gene TRBV20-1 combines with J gene TRBJ2-1, with D uncertain. The CDR3 contains 10 residues. Trimming removed 3 bases at V and 7 bases at J, with 4 bases between. Germline-derived CDR1 and CDR2 are DFQATT and SNEGSKA (reference sequence). CDR3 bases: TGCAGTGCTAGTCAGAATGAGCAGTTCTTC. Its protein is CSASQNEQFF.

The chain uses TRBV20-1 and TRBJ1-2, with 8 bases lining up with TRBD1. This CDR3 spans 14 amino acids. Trimming took 7 bases from V and 4 from J; bases not matched to a gene: 11. Germline V CDR1 and CDR2: DFQATT, SNEGSKA (reference sequence). CDR3 in amino acids: CSGYGTGLSYGYTF. CDR3 DNA sequence: TGCAGTGGTTATGGGACAGGATTGAGCTATGGCTACACCTTC.

A note on this clonotype: A read error may be the cause here, since a much bigger clone is one base away. The chain carries TRBV27 and TRBJ2-3, with no clear D. In germline, CDR1 is MNHEY, CDR2 SMNVEV (reference sequence). There are 13 residues in the CDR3. V lost 3 bases to trimming and J lost 0 bases, with 4 bases between them. In nucleotides, the CDR3 is TGTGCCAGCAGTTTCTATAGCACAGATACGCAGTATTTT. It specifies CASSFYSTDTQYF.

This clonotype was seen a few times. J is TRBJ2-1 and V is TRBV7-9; 10 bases line up with TRBD2. The J segment lost 3 bases and the V segment lost 5 bases, leaving 7 bases of the junction unmatched. CDR3 length: 16 amino acids. Looked up from germline, CDR1 is SEHNR and CDR2 is FQNEAQ (reference sequence). The CDR3 nucleotides are TGTGCCAGCAGCCTCTCCTGGACTAGCGGCTACAATGAGCAGTTCTTC. This codes for CASSLSWTSGYNEQFF. Variable domain in full (rest from reference TRBV7-9 and TRBJ2-1): DTGVSQNPRHKITKRGQNVTFRCDPISEHNRLYWYRQTLGQGPEFLTYFQNEAQLEKSRLLSDRFSAERPKGSFSTLEIQRTEQGDSAMYLCASSLSWTSGYNEQFFGPGTRLTVL.

This chain connects TRBV27 to TRBJ1-6; D possibly corresponds to TRBD1 (5 bases). Trimming took 7 bases from V and 0 from J, leaving 19 bases between them. CDR3 length equals 18 residues. Germline V lookup: CDR1 MNHEY, CDR2 SMNVEV (reference sequence). CDR3 loop: CASNLFRGDHSYNSPLHF. The CDR3 region has the DNA TGTGCCAGCAATTTGTTTCGGGGCGACCACTCCTATAATTCACCCCTCCACTTT.

This clonotype was detected a few times. The rearrangement joins TRBV6-1 to TRBJ2-7; tentative D call: TRBD1 (6 bases). This CDR3 comprises 15 residues. V lost 5 bases and J 0 bases, leaving 14 bases between the germline ends. CDR1 and CDR2 (germline): MNHNS, SASEGT. The CDR3, as DNA: TGTGCCAGCAGTAAGGACAGACAGAGCTCCTACGAGCAGTACTTC. This translates into CASSKDRQSSYEQYF.

This rearrangement joins TRBV5-1 to TRBJ2-5; TRBD2 matches at 9 bases. Germline trimming cut 0 bases from V and 2 bases from J; bases unmatched to any gene: 8. Germline CDR1 is SGHRS and CDR2 is YFSETQ. The CDR3 is 17 residues long. The CDR3 spells CASSLGLAGSGQETQYF. The CDR3 DNA reads as TGCGCCAGCAGCTTGGGCCTAGCGGGGAGTGGGCAAGAGACCCAGTACTTC.

The table lists this clonotype with many counts. J is TRBJ2-3 and V is TRBV20-1; D uncertain. Trimming took 5 bases from V and 8 from J, leaving 14 bases between them. CDR1 and CDR2 (germline): DFQATT, SNEGSKA (reference sequence). This CDR3 is 12 amino acids long. The CDR3 nucleotides are TGCAGTGCTCTCCAAGTGAGTCCTACGCAGTATTTT. This translates into CSALQVSPTQYF.

This clonotype was counted only a few times. The gene calls are TRBV5-5 and TRBJ2-5; maybe TRBD2 (7 bases). CDR1 and CDR2 (germline): SGHKS, YYEKEE (reference sequence). This CDR3 contains 16 residues. The V gene lost 0 bases and the J gene lost 2 bases, with 14 bases spanning the gap. The CDR3 DNA follows: TGTGCCAGCAGCTTGGCCGTTAGGGGGGGTCAAGAGACCCAGTACTTC. This gives the protein CASSLAVRGGQETQYF.

The genes are TRBV7-2 and TRBJ2-7; D is possibly TRBD2 (6 bases). This CDR3 region has 18 residues. Germline-derived CDR1 and CDR2 are SGHTA and FQGNSA. With 3 bases removed from V and 0 bases from J, the gap between germline ends came to 21 bases. The CDR3 region has the DNA TGTGCCAGCAGCTTTAAGCCCTCTGGGGACTCGAGCTCCTACGAGCAGTACTTC. Protein sequence: CASSFKPSGDSSSYEQYF.

Turning to this clonotype: One end of the junction does not line up with germline, which may come from a read error. The V gene is TRBV7-2, the J gene TRBJ1-1; no firm D call. The CDR3 length is 14 residues. Germline CDR1 reads SGHTA; CDR2 reads FQGNSA. DNA for the CDR3: TGTGCCAGCAGCTTGTATGGGTCGAACGCTGAAGCTTTCTTT. Amino acid sequence: CASSLYGSNAEAFF.

This clonotype has a handful of counts. The chain combines TRBV4-1 with TRBJ2-5, with no clear D. Germline V gives CDR1 MGHRA, CDR2 YSYEKL. Trimming stripped 0 bases from V and 3 bases from J, with 8 bases between. CDR3 length equals 14 residues. As DNA, the CDR3 is TGCGCCAGCAGCCAAGAGGCCCCAAAAGAGACCCAGTACTTC. Translating it yields CASSQEAPKETQYF.

The rearrangement joins TRBV4-1 to TRBJ2-1, with D perhaps being TRBD1 or TRBD2 (5 bases each). The V end was cut by 6 bases, the J end by 7 bases, with 10 bases between. CDR1 MGHRA and CDR2 YSYEKL come from the germline V gene. This CDR3 has 12 residues. As DNA, the CDR3 is TGCGCCAGCAGGGGGACGGGTAATGAGCAGTTCTTC. Its translation is CASRGTGNEQFF.

This clonotype was seen a few times. In DNA form, the CDR3 reads TGTGCCAGCAGCCCCACTAGCGGGAACACAGATACGCAGTATTTT. This translates into CASSPTSGNTDTQYF. The chain uses TRBV7-9 and TRBJ2-3; TRBD2 agrees at 10 bases. The V gene's germline CDR1 is SEHNR and CDR2 FQNEAQ (reference sequence). This CDR3 comprises 15 residues. The V segment lost 5 bases and the J segment 2 bases; nucleotides outside the gene matches: 4.

On this clonotype: One junction end disagrees with the germline gene, perhaps due to a read error. The chain links TRBV7-2 to TRBJ1-2, with a tentative D call TRBD1 (6 bases). This CDR3 is 14 amino acids long. Looked up from germline, CDR1 is SGHTA and CDR2 is FQGNSA. The CDR3 DNA reads TGTGCCTGCAGCTCCGGACAGCTGTACAACGCCTACACCTTC. Translated, it gives CACSSGQLYNAYTF.

This clonotype was counted ten times or more. The J gene is TRBJ2-1, the V gene TRBV20-1; D possibly corresponds to TRBD2 (6 bases). CDR1 is DFQATT and CDR2 is SNEGSKA in the germline V gene (reference sequence). This CDR3 is built from 15 residues. V was trimmed by 4 bases and J by 5 bases, leaving 18 bases between them. The CDR3 region is CSAITSRLTNNEQFF. CDR3 bases: TGCAGTGCTATCACTAGCAGGTTAACCAACAATGAGCAGTTCTTC.

CDR3 coding DNA: TGCAGTGCCATTCTAGGCGGGAGTGAACTTTGCAATGAGCAGTTCTTC. Its translation: CSAILGGSELCNEQFF. V gene TRBV20-1 combines with J gene TRBJ2-1; 7 nucleotides align to TRBD2. The CDR3 length is 16 residues. The germline V gene has CDR1 DFQATT and CDR2 SNEGSKA (reference sequence). V lost 6 bases, J lost 6 bases, and 17 bases stayed unmatched.

In regard to this clonotype: A junction end diverges from the germline sequence, so it may reflect a read error. The chain couples TRBV20-1 to TRBJ2-5; TRBD2 agrees at 14 bases. CDR1 is DFQATT and CDR2 is SNEGSKA in the germline V gene (reference sequence). The CDR3 runs to 15 residues. The CDR3 nucleotides read TGCAGTTCTGGACTAGCGGGGGGCCCCCAAAAGACCCAGTACTTC. Amino acids: CSSGLAGGPQKTQYF.

This clonotype was found a few times. CDR3 region: CASSFLAGGPGEQFF. The CDR3 nucleotides read TGTGCCAGCAGCTTCCTAGCGGGAGGGCCGGGGGAGCAGTTCTTC. This chain joins TRBV7-2 and TRBJ2-1, with 12 bases aligning to TRBD2. This CDR3 contains 15 residues. The germline CDR1 and CDR2 sequences are SGHTA and FQGNSA. After removal of 3 bases from V and 10 bases from J, the junction contained 7 bases not matched to a gene.

This clonotype came up many times. This chain joins TRBV3-1 and TRBJ2-1; TRBD2 agrees at 8 bases. Germline-derived CDR1 and CDR2 are LGHDT and YNNKEL (reference sequence). The length of the CDR3 is 14 residues. V shed 10 bases and J 5 bases; nucleotides not matched to a gene: 10. The CDR3 DNA reads TGTGCCACCGGGAGGGCGGGAGGAGACAATGAGCAGTTCTTC. It is translated as CATGRAGGDNEQFF.

The V gene is TRBV4-1, the J gene TRBJ2-3; unclear D gene. Trimming took off 1 base at V and 7 bases at J, with 6 bases between the two ends. Looked up from germline, CDR1 is MGHRA and CDR2 is YSYEKL. The CDR3 extends over 12 amino acids. The CDR3 region is CASSQVFNTQYF. The CDR3 bases are TGCGCCAGCAGCCAAGTATTCAATACGCAGTATTTT.

Ten or more counts support this clonotype. The CDR3 DNA reads as TGCAGCATCAGACAGGGAACTAGCGGGAGGACAGATACGCAGTATTTT. Translated, it gives CSIRQGTSGRTDTQYF. The V and J genes are TRBV29-1 and TRBJ2-3; 12 bases match TRBD2. The CDR3 extends over 16 amino acids. The ends lost 8 bases at V and 3 bases at J; junction bases unmatched: 12. Germline V gene lookup returns CDR1 SQVTM and CDR2 ANQGSEA.